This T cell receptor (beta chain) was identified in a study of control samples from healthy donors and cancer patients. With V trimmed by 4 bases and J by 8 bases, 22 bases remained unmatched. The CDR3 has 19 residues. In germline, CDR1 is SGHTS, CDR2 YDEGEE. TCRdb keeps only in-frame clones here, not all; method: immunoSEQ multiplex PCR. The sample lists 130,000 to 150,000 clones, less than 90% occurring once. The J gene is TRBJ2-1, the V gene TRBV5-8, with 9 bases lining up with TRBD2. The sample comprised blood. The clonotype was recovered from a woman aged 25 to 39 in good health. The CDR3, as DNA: TGTGCCAGCAGCCTGGAGGTAGCGGGAGTGAGGTCCGGTGGCGATGAGCAGTTCTTC. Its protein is CASSLEVAGVRSGGDEQFF.